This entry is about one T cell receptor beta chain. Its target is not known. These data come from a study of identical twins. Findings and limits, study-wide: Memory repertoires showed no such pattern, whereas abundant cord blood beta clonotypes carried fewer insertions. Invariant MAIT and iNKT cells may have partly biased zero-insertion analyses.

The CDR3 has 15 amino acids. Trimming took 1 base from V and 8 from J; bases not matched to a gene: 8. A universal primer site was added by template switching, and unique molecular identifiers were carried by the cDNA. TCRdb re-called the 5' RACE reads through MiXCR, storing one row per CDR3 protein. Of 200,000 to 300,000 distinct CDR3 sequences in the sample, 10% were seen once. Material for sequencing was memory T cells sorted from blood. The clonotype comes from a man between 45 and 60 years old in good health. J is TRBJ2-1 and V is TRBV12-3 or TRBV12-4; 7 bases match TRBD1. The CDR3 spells CASSLEGALLDEQFF. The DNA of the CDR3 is TGTGCCAGCAGTTTAGAGGGGGCCCTATTAGATGAGCAGTTCTTC.